This T cell receptor beta chain stems from a study of T cells after yellow fever vaccination. TCRdb re-called the 5' RACE reads through MiXCR, storing one row per CDR3 protein. The sample contains approximately 330,000 distinct CDR3 sequences, 4.1% of which appear only once. V was cut by 3 bases and J by 3 bases, with 12 bases left in between. There are 13 residues in the CDR3. Per the germline V gene, CDR1 is SQVTM and CDR2 is ANQGSEA. This clonotype occurred many times. The chain is built from TRBV29-1 and TRBJ2-7; the D gene is possibly TRBD1 (6 bases). The material sequenced was PBMCs, taken 5 days after the yellow fever booster vaccination. The clonotype was recovered from a man younger than 35 who received the YFV17D yellow fever vaccine. The CDR3: CSVEPGENYEQYF. In DNA form, the CDR3 reads TGCAGCGTTGAGCCAGGGGAAAACTACGAGCAGTACTTC.